This T cell receptor (beta chain) was sequenced in a study of vaccination and CD4 T cells after COVID-19. Treatment indicated: roughly 10-day PBMC culture with coronavirus spike peptide pools or control peptides (ViraFEST assay). Following expansion of antigen-specific T cells with peptide pools, ViraFEST then sequenced TCRs. The culture of more than 1.5 million PBMCs per well included about 9.7 IU/ml IL-2 and 8.5 to 10 ug/ml peptide pools. Cultured CD4+ T cells had their DNA profiled by the Oncomine TCR Beta short-read assay. Genomic DNA from cultured CD4+ T cells was extracted. TCRdb called the PCR reads again in MiXCR, with one record for every CDR3 protein. The table includes some 20,000 distinct CDR3 sequences, 45% to 55% detected once. Comments on this clonotype: Its matching antigen is unknown.

V was cut by 4 bases and J by 3 bases, with 12 bases left in between. Germline V gene lookup returns CDR1 SQVTM and CDR2 ANQGSEA. The CDR3 has 13 amino acids. The specimen was CD4+ T cells from blood, cultured in vitro. J is TRBJ1-1 and V is TRBV29-1, with D unresolved. The receptor's source is a human donor who had recovered from COVID-19. CDR3 loop: CSVASAADTEAFF. The CDR3 DNA reads TGCAGCGTTGCCTCGGCCGCCGACACTGAAGCTTTCTTT.